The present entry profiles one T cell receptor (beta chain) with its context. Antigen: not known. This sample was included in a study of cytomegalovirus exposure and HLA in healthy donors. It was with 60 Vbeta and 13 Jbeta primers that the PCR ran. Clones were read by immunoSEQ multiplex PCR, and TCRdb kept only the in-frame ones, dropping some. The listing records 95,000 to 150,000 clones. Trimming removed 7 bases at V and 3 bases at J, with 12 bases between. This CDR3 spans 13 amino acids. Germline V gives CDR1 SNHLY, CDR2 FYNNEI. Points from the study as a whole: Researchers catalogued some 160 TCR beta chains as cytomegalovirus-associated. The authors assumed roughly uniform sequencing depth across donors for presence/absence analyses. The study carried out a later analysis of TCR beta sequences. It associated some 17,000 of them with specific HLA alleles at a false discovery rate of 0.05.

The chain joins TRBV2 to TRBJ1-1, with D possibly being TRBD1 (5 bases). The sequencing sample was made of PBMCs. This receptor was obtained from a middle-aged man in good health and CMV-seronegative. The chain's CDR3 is CASTRGWHTEAFF. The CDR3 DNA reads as TGTGCCAGCACTCGGGGGTGGCACACTGAAGCTTTCTTT. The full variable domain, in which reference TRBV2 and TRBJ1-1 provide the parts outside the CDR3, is EPEVTQTPSHQVTQMGQEVILRCVPISNHLYFYWYRQILGQKVEFLVSFYNNEISEKSEIFDDQFSVERPDGSNFTLKIRSTKLEDSAMYFCASTRGWHTEAFFGQGTRLTVV.